The entry that follows covers one T cell receptor beta chain sequence. The antigen it binds to is not known. Base qualities are not recorded, but no much larger clone differs from it by a single base. The immunoSEQ Assay, a bias-controlled multiplex PCR, was used to amplify TCRbeta CDR3 regions from genomic DNA. In the paper's pipeline: The number of nucleated cells in each sample was estimated from the amplification of reference gene primers within the assay. To quantify the absolute abundance of each unique TCRbeta CDR3 rearrangement, sequence reads were collapsed and filtered. Productive Simpson clonality was computed per sample as the square root of Simpson's diversity index over productive rearrangements. In its TCRdb copy, this immuneACCESS table keeps in-frame sequences only and misses some clones. Where compared with another copy, unresolved V genes explain less than half of these, and the others have no known cause. V and J calls plus clone size are reproduced from that table; the DNA served to infer D and trimming. Counted in this sample were about 300,000 clones; just under 90% of them appeared once. The top ten clonotypes cover 6% to 8% of the sample.

One collaborating source in Seattle enrolled patients while the patients were actively infected and followed the patients over time throughout the course of disease. Collaborating institutions collected whole blood in K2EDTA tubes following their own protocols. For TCRbeta analysis, collaborators shipped samples as frozen whole blood, isolated PBMCs, or DNA extracted from either of those sample types. The data belong to a study of blood T cell repertoires in COVID-19 (dated by TCRdb to 2018 to 2020). Notes on the research overall: Samples covering the acute and convalescent phases of COVID-19 were provided by collaborators in the United States, Italy and Spain. The prospective study material was composed of cDNA or gDNA derived from T cells, B-cell-depleted T cells, or PBMCs. Deeply sampled blood TCRbeta repertoires from subjects exposed to, actively infected with, or recovered from COVID-19 were included in the dataset. The repertoires were released in a freely available public database intended as a resource for research on the immune response to SARS-CoV-2. The samples were drawn from two sources: the first 160 participants of the ongoing ImmuneRACE study, and fewer than 1,500 subjects contributed by 6 global collaborators. A de-identified subject ID, COVID-19 status, age in years and sex were almost always included in the sample metadata. Where available, HLA class I and class II types were obtained from metadata supplied by the sample provider rather than from assay-based typing. What the study reported, not specific to this receptor: Clinical and demographic metadata were provided uncurated, with the amount varying by source and participant.

Sequencing used peripheral blood. This clonotype originated in a woman in her fifties or sixties with COVID-19, enrolled during active disease.

The bases are TGTGCCAGCAGTTACTCAAGCGGGCGGGGGAACAATGAGCAGTTCTTC. Its translation is CASSYSSGRGNNEQFF. The rearrangement joined TRBV6-5 to TRBJ2-1; TRBD2 lines up with 7 middle nucleotides. Germline trimming amounts to 0 bases on V and 5 bases on J, with 7 as the count of junction bases outside the gene matches. CDR1 MNHEY and CDR2 SVGAGI are derived from the germline V gene. The CDR3 holds 16 amino acids from the cysteine to the phenylalanine. The sequence is cut down to CDR3 DNA, 48 bases in frame from base 1.